Shown below are 24 T cell receptor beta chains from a single sample sequenced in a study of T cell repertoires in cytomegalovirus infection. TCRdb re-derived calls from the reads in MiXCR, one entry per CDR3 protein. In the table there are roughly 920,000 distinct CDR3 sequences, approximately 31% of which are singletons. Which antigens these TCRs recognize remains unknown. The input for sequencing was cultured CD8+ T cells from PBMCs, taken from culture after CMV antigen stimulation. Receptor source: a human donor in good health (CMV status not recorded). Some clones in this sample may be carry-over from other donors' samples.

This clonotype was counted only a few times. The chain employs TRBV7-9 and TRBJ1-1; 7 bases fit TRBD1. CDR1 SEHNR and CDR2 FQNEAQ come from the germline V gene (reference sequence). This CDR3 is 17 amino acids long. V was clipped by 1 base and J by 3 bases; unmatched bases: 11. The CDR3 DNA reads as TGTGCCAGCAGCTTAGTACAGGGGCTGAAGGAGTACACTGAAGCTTTCTTT. It encodes CASSLVQGLKEYTEAFF.

This clonotype was counted many times. The rearrangement uses TRBV7-6 and TRBJ2-2, with a weak D call TRBD2 (5 bases). Trimming left V 4 bases short and J 4 bases short, with 10 bases between. The CDR3 loop spans 14 amino acids. Germline V lookup: CDR1 SGHVS, CDR2 FNYEAQ. CDR3 in amino acids: CASSSGLLTGELFF. The CDR3 DNA sequence: TGTGCCAGCAGCTCCGGACTGCTCACCGGGGAGCTGTTTTTT.

This clonotype was seen many times. The V gene is TRBV4-1, the J gene TRBJ2-5, with D unclear. CDR1 and CDR2 from the germline V gene are MGHRA and YSYEKL. CDR3 size: 12 residues. Trimming left V 0 bases short and J 4 bases short, with 3 bases between. CDR3: CASSQEGETQYF. In DNA, the CDR3 is TGCGCCAGCAGCCAAGAAGGAGAGACCCAGTACTTC.

The chain links TRBV23-1 to TRBJ2-3; D may correspond to TRBD1 or TRBD2 (5 bases each). TRBV23-1 is an ORF for which the function is uncertain. Trimming pared 6 bases from V and 0 bases from J, leaving 16 bases between. The CDR3 has 16 amino acids. The DNA for the CDR3 is TGCGCCAGCAGCCGCGAGGGGCAGGGTAGCACAGATACGCAGTATTTT. Amino acids: CASSREGQGSTDTQYF.

The V call is TRBV27, the J call TRBJ2-5, with 9 positions matching TRBD1. Trimming cost V 5 bases and J 5 bases; bases outside gene matches: 15. This CDR3 has 17 amino acids. Per the germline V gene, CDR1 is MNHEY and CDR2 is SMNVEV (reference sequence). The CDR3 spells CASSALRPGQGPETQYF. The CDR3 coding sequence is TGTGCCAGCAGTGCCCTCCGACCGGGACAGGGACCTGAGACCCAGTACTTC.

The chain joins TRBV28 to TRBJ2-5, with D tentatively TRBD1 (5 bases). Germline assignment: CDR1 MDHEN and CDR2 SYDVKM. This CDR3 region has 14 residues. V was shortened by 8 bases and J by 4 bases, with 17 bases between the two germline ends. The CDR3 DNA reads TGTGCCAGCCTTAACCAGGGCCGCCTAGAGACCCAGTACTTC. Translation: CASLNQGRLETQYF.

This rearrangement joins TRBV10-3 to TRBJ2-1; D perhaps matches TRBD2 (6 bases). There are 11 residues in the CDR3. The germline V gene encodes CDR1 ENHRY and CDR2 SYGVKD. V lost 10 bases and J 9 bases, leaving 13 bases between the germline ends. The CDR3 coding sequence is TGTGCCACAAATACGGGGGTTGAGCAGTTCTTC. Residues: CATNTGVEQFF.

The V call is TRBV7-8, the J call TRBJ2-7; D remains ambiguous. The germline V and J ends were trimmed by 5 bases and 0 bases, with 5 bases remaining between them. Germline CDR1 reads SGHVS; CDR2 reads FQNEAQ. The CDR3 extends over 12 amino acids. In DNA, the CDR3 is TGTGCCAGCAGCACTAACTCCTACGAGCAGTACTTC. It is translated as CASSTNSYEQYF.

In its sample, this clonotype was seen a few times. The genes are TRBV4-1 and TRBJ2-1; D possibly corresponds to TRBD2 (6 bases). CDR3 length: 14 residues. The V end was cut by 1 base, the J end by 11 bases, with 15 bases between. Germline lookup yields CDR1 MGHRA and CDR2 YSYEKL. The CDR3 DNA reads as TGCGCCAGCAGCCAAGCCCTGAGCGGGCTAAAGCAGTTCTTC. The encoded protein is CASSQALSGLKQFF.

The sample holds a few counts of this clonotype. CDR3 region: CASSYPVFEEETQYF. The CDR3 bases are TGTGCCAGCAGTTACCCAGTCTTTGAGGAAGAGACCCAGTACTTC. This rearrangement joins TRBV6-2 or TRBV6-3 to TRBJ2-5; the D is unclear. The CDR3 has 15 residues. V shed 2 bases and J shed 3 bases, with 13 bases lying between them. Per germline, CDR1 MNHEY and CDR2 SVGEGT.

This clonotype was counted a few times. The rearrangement joins TRBV5-6 to TRBJ2-2; 8 bases map to TRBD1. Germline loops: CDR1 SGHDT, CDR2 YYEEEE. The length of the CDR3 is 17 residues. Trimming took 3 bases from V and 5 from J; bases not matched to a gene: 12. The CDR3 reads CASSSDPGGAVTGELFF. CDR3 DNA sequence: TGTGCCAGCAGCTCCGACCCAGGGGGCGCGGTAACCGGGGAGCTGTTTTTT. Variable domain in full (rest from reference TRBV5-6 and TRBJ2-2): DAGVTQSPTHLIKTRGQQVTLRCSPKSGHDTVSWYQQALGQGPQFIFQYYEEEERQRGNFPDRFSGHQFPNYSSELNVNALLLGDSALYLCASSSDPGGAVTGELFFGEGSRLTVL.

The chain joins TRBV27 to TRBJ2-3; tentatively, D is TRBD2 (6 bases). Deletions cut 4 bases from V and 3 bases from J, with 14 bases between. The germline V gene encodes CDR1 MNHEY and CDR2 SMNVEV (reference sequence). The CDR3 length is 15 residues. The CDR3 DNA follows: TGTGCCAGCAGTTGGGAGGCACTTGGGACAGATACGCAGTATTTT. Translation gives CASSWEALGTDTQYF.

This clonotype was counted only a few times. The chain carries TRBV7-9 and TRBJ1-1; no definite D call. Germline CDR1 and CDR2: SEHNR and FQNEAQ (reference sequence). The CDR3 runs to 15 residues. V was cut by 3 bases and J by 3 bases, with 14 bases left in between. The CDR3 reads CASSLEDLRDTEAFF. CDR3 nucleotide sequence: TGTGCCAGCAGCTTGGAGGACCTGCGGGACACTGAAGCTTTCTTT.

Here the CDR3 DNA reads TGTGCCACCAGCAGAGGGGTCTTTTCGGACTCCTATGGCTACACCTTC. It encodes CATSRGVFSDSYGYTF. The chain employs TRBV15 and TRBJ1-2, with unresolved D. The length of the CDR3 is 16 residues. In germline, CDR1 is LNHNV, CDR2 YYDKDF (reference sequence). The ends were cut back, 1 base at V and 4 bases at J, with 16 bases in the middle.

This clonotype was detected only a few times. The V call is TRBV12-3 or TRBV12-4, the J call TRBJ2-1; TRBD2 agrees at 9 bases. J gave up 4 bases and V 6 bases, and 10 bases lay outside the gene matches. The CDR3 runs 16 residues. The CDR3 bases are TGTGCCAGCAGCCAGACGGGTAGCGGGGGATACAATGAGCAGTTCTTC. Protein sequence: CASSQTGSGGYNEQFF.

The sample holds a few counts of this clonotype. The DNA for the CDR3 is TGTGCCAGCAGCTTGAGGGGGGTAACTAGCGGGGGGGATGCGTACGAGCAGTACTTC. Its translation: CASSLRGVTSGGDAYEQYF. The chain recombines TRBV7-2 with TRBJ2-7; 13 nucleotides match TRBD2. Germline assignment: CDR1 SGHTA and CDR2 FQGNSA. This CDR3 comprises 19 residues. V lost 3 bases and J lost 4; bases outside the gene matches: 15.

This clonotype was detected ten times or more. The junction differs from germline at one of its ends, possibly a read error. The chain uses TRBV7-7 and TRBJ2-2; a weak D match, TRBD1 (6 bases). Germline CDR1 and CDR2: SSHAT and FNYEAQ (reference sequence). This CDR3 has 12 amino acids. The CDR3 DNA follows: TGTGCTAGCAGCTTAGACAGGAGGGAGCTGTTTTTT. Amino acids: CASSLDRRELFF.

The chain is built from TRBV5-5 and TRBJ2-5, with TRBD2 matching 9 bases. The CDR3 is 16 amino acids. V dropped 3 bases and J dropped 1; count of bases not matched to a gene: 7. Germline CDR1 SGHKS, CDR2 YYEKEE (reference sequence). CDR3 bases: TGTGCCAGCAGCTCACCGACTAGCGGTACCCAAGAGACCCAGTACTTC. As protein: CASSSPTSGTQETQYF.

Notes on this clonotype: One end of the junction does not line up with germline, which may come from a read error. This chain links TRBV6-5 with TRBJ2-3, with 9 nucleotides matching TRBD1. Germline lookup yields CDR1 MNHEY and CDR2 SVGAGI. The CDR3 contains 15 residues. The CDR3 is CASSYRTGDTDMQYF. CDR3 nucleotide sequence: TGTGCCAGCAGTTACCGGACAGGGGACACAGATATGCAGTATTTT.

This rearrangement joins TRBV5-4 to TRBJ2-1; 8 nucleotides line up with TRBD1. The V gene's germline CDR1 is SGHNT and CDR2 YYREEE (reference sequence). The CDR3 contains 15 residues. Germline trimming cut 3 bases from V and 10 bases from J; bases unmatched to any gene: 12. CDR3 residues: CASSSSDRVPIEQFF. The CDR3 DNA reads TGTGCCAGCAGCTCTTCGGACAGGGTCCCTATCGAGCAGTTCTTC.

This clonotype was seen more than once but under ten times. CDR3 region: CASSFWAQGANTEAFF. CDR3 nucleotides: TGTGCCAGCAGCTTTTGGGCGCAGGGGGCGAACACTGAAGCTTTCTTT. J is TRBJ1-1 and V is TRBV7-6; TRBD1 aligns across 8 bases. Looked up from germline, CDR1 is SGHVS and CDR2 is FNYEAQ. The CDR3 is made up of 16 amino acids. Unmatched junction bases numbered 7, after V lost 3 bases and J lost 1 base.

The chain is built from TRBV27 and TRBJ2-1; 9 positions match TRBD1. This CDR3 is 17 amino acids long. V trimming: 5 bases; J trimming: 9 bases; junction bases outside the gene matches: 17. CDR1 and CDR2 from the germline V gene are MNHEY and SMNVEV (reference sequence). CDR3 region: CASSITPGQGILGEQFF. The CDR3 DNA is TGTGCCAGCAGTATTACACCGGGACAGGGAATCTTGGGTGAGCAGTTCTTC.

The rearrangement links TRBV12-3 or TRBV12-4 to TRBJ2-1; D is undetermined. CDR3 length equals 14 residues. V lost 1 base to trimming and J lost 3 bases, with 7 bases between them. CDR3 protein: CASSLGMDYNEQFF. CDR3 in DNA: TGTGCCAGCAGTTTAGGCATGGACTACAATGAGCAGTTCTTC.

For the CDR3, the DNA is TGTGCCAGCAGTCCGTTCATCCGGGACAGGGGGATTATTCAAACACCCACAGATACGCAGTATTTT. Encoded protein: CASSPFIRDRGIIQTPTDTQYF. This chain links TRBV28 with TRBJ2-3, with 11 bases identical to TRBD1. Germline trimming cut 5 bases from V and 2 bases from J; bases unmatched to any gene: 24. Germline-derived CDR1 and CDR2 are MDHEN and SYDVKM. This CDR3 region has 22 residues. Full variable domain (missing parts from reference TRBV28 and TRBJ2-3): DVKVTQSSRYLVKRTGEKVFLECVQDMDHENMFWYRQDPGLGLRLIYFSYDVKMKEKGDIPEGYSVSREKKERFSLILESASTNQTSMYLCASSPFIRDRGIIQTPTDTQYFGPGTRLTVL.